This TCR beta chain was sequenced in a study of T cell clones after liver transplantation. Overall study context: HCV positivity affected three of eight recipients; the rest lacked autoimmune or viral indications.

V lost 6 bases to trimming and J lost 4 bases, with 11 bases between them. From germline, CDR1 is SGHRS and CDR2 YFSETQ. This CDR3 comprises 13 residues. Repertoires were generated with immunoSEQ multiplex PCR, while TCRdb's copy carries only in-frame clones and drops some. The sample consists of roughly 100,000 clones, under 90% of them appearing once. V is TRBV5-1 and J is TRBJ2-1, with a weak D call TRBD2 (5 bases). The receptor was isolated from a human patient who received a liver transplant. Part of the T cells may come from the graft donor. The source was CD4+ T cells from blood, collected approximately 50 months after liver transplant. CDR3 DNA sequence: TGCGCCAGCAACCCGTCGGGGTACAATGAGCAGTTCTTC. Protein product: CASNPSGYNEQFF.